The 16 T cell receptor beta chains below all came from one sample that was sequenced in a study of shared clonotypes between healthy human individuals. Data came from immunoSEQ multiplex PCR; TCRdb stores just in-frame clones and leaves some out. The sample records about 2,500,000 clones, roughly nine tenths being singletons. The sequenced sample was naive CD4+ T cells sorted from blood. Described subset: CD45RA+ positively selected. These receptors were collected from a man aged 18 to 30 in good health.

The rearrangement joins TRBV29-1 to TRBJ2-2, with D maybe TRBD1 (5 bases). Looked up from germline, CDR1 is SQVTM and CDR2 is ANQGSEA. This CDR3 is 12 amino acids long. Trimming cost V 7 bases and J 5 bases, with 11 bases left between them. The CDR3 DNA reads as TGCAGCGCCTCCCAGGGAACCGGGGAGCTGTTTTTT. Its translation is CSASQGTGELFF.

This sequence joins TRBV29-1 and TRBJ2-1; D remains unclear. Germline V gene lookup returns CDR1 SQVTM and CDR2 ANQGSEA. The ends were cut back, 8 bases at V and 4 bases at J, with 9 bases in the middle. CDR3 length equals 11 residues. The CDR3 spells CSTRTYNEQFF. The CDR3 DNA sequence: TGCAGCACCAGGACGTACAATGAGCAGTTCTTC.

V usage is TRBV5-6 and J usage is TRBJ2-2; D uncertain. The CDR3 contains 16 residues. CDR1 is SGHDT, CDR2 YYEEEE, per germline. Trimming shortened V by 4 bases and J by 2 bases, and 15 bases separated the two germline ends. In nucleotides, the CDR3 is TGTGCCAGCAGCCCGCCCTCAGGAAGAAACACCGGGGAGCTGTTTTTT. This encodes CASSPPSGRNTGELFF. The variable domain in full, completed from reference TRBV5-6 and TRBJ2-2, reads DAGVTQSPTHLIKTRGQQVTLRCSPKSGHDTVSWYQQALGQGPQFIFQYYEEEERQRGNFPDRFSGHQFPNYSSELNVNALLLGDSALYLCASSPPSGRNTGELFFGEGSRLTVL.

About this clone: Other nucleotide sequences from this sample produce the same CDR3. CDR3 protein: CASSPKGETQYF. The DNA for the CDR3 is TGTGCCAGCTCACCGAAGGGAGAGACCCAGTACTTC. This chain connects TRBV18 to TRBJ2-5; no clear D. The CDR3 runs 12 residues. CDR1 and CDR2 (germline): KGHSH, LQKENI. Between the trimmed V and J ends, which lost 3 bases and 4 bases, there was a span of 6 bases.

The chain recombines TRBV29-1 with TRBJ2-1; 11 bases are shared with TRBD1. The germline V gene has CDR1 SQVTM and CDR2 ANQGSEA. V shed 5 bases, J shed 7 bases, and the junction held 4 bases outside the gene matches. The CDR3 is 13 amino acids. The CDR3 sequence is CSVKGTGGNEQFF. Written as DNA, the CDR3 is TGCAGCGTTAAGGGGACAGGGGGAAATGAGCAGTTCTTC.

This chain connects TRBV5-6 to TRBJ2-3; tentatively, D is TRBD2 (6 bases). V shed 0 bases and J shed 1 base, with 9 bases lying between them. The V gene's germline CDR1 is SGHDT and CDR2 YYEEEE. CDR3 size: 15 residues. The CDR3 bases are TGTGCCAGCAGCTTGGTTGCGGGGCGCACAGATACGCAGTATTTT. Protein sequence: CASSLVAGRTDTQYF.

The rearrangement joins TRBV18 to TRBJ1-1, with D perhaps matching TRBD1 (5 bases). Trimming removed 0 bases at V and 2 bases at J, with 16 bases between. The V gene's germline CDR1 is KGHSH and CDR2 LQKENI. The CDR3 runs 17 residues. The CDR3 nucleotides are TGTGCCAGCTCACCACCTGGAGGGACCGAAAAAAACACTGAAGCTTTCTTT. Its protein product is CASSPPGGTEKNTEAFF.

CDR3 sequence: CASSSQGAANEKLFF. DNA for the CDR3: TGTGCCAGCAGTAGCCAGGGGGCGGCTAATGAAAAACTGTTTTTT. V usage is TRBV28 and J usage is TRBJ1-4; 8 bases line up with TRBD1. V was clipped by 5 bases and J by 3 bases; unmatched bases: 5. CDR3 length: 15 residues. Germline V gene sequence: CDR1 MDHEN, CDR2 SYDVKM.

The chain is built from TRBV5-1 and TRBJ2-7; perhaps D is TRBD1 or TRBD2 (5 bases each). Looked up from germline, CDR1 is SGHRS and CDR2 is YFSETQ. This CDR3 comprises 13 residues. V lost 1 base and J 5 bases, leaving 10 bases between the germline ends. The CDR3 region is CASSLIGANEQYF. The CDR3 coding sequence is TGCGCCAGCAGCTTGATCGGGGCGAACGAGCAGTACTTC. The full variable domain, with the rest looked up from reference TRBV5-1 and TRBJ2-7, is KAGVTQTPRYLIKTRGQQVTLSCSPISGHRSVSWYQQTPGQGLQFLFEYFSETQRNKGNFPGRFSGRQFSNSRSEMNVSTLELGDSALYLCASSLIGANEQYFGPGTRLTVT.

The chain recombines TRBV29-1 with TRBJ2-3, with D tentatively TRBD2 (5 bases). The CDR3 spans 16 residues. Trimming removed 5 bases from V and 0 bases from J, with 18 bases in between. From germline, CDR1 is SQVTM and CDR2 ANQGSEA. The CDR3 is CSVSPFERSSTDTQYF. The CDR3 DNA sequence: TGCAGCGTTTCCCCCTTTGAGCGGTCTAGCACAGATACGCAGTATTTT.

This clone was seen a few times. The rearrangement joins TRBV19 to TRBJ2-7; 7 positions match TRBD1. Germline V CDR1 and CDR2: LNHDA, SQIVND (reference sequence). J lost 1 base, V lost 6 bases, and 9 bases had no gene match. This CDR3 has 15 amino acids. CDR3 sequence (DNA): TGTGCCAGTAGCCCCGGGACAGCGGAGTCCTACGAGCAGTACTTC. Translation gives CASSPGTAESYEQYF.

The V call is TRBV2, the J call TRBJ1-5; D gene ambiguous. The CDR3 has 13 amino acids. V lost 8 bases and J 7 bases, leaving 15 bases between the germline ends. Germline loops: CDR1 SNHLY, CDR2 FYNNEI. The CDR3 DNA sequence: TGTGCCAGCGCGGCTACCTTCGCACAGCCCCAGCATTTT. Its protein product is CASAATFAQPQHF.

The chain recombines TRBV2 with TRBJ1-2; TRBD1 is a possible D gene (5 bases). Per the germline V gene, CDR1 is SNHLY and CDR2 is FYNNEI. The CDR3 sequence is 13 residues long. The V and J ends lost 7 bases and 1 base respectively, with 10 bases between them. The CDR3 reads CASKTGVNYGYTF. The CDR3 coding sequence is TGTGCCAGCAAAACGGGGGTTAACTATGGCTACACCTTC.

The V call is TRBV10-1, the J call TRBJ2-2; 10 bases match TRBD1. CDR1 is WNHNN and CDR2 is SYGVQD in the germline V gene (reference sequence). CDR3 size: 17 residues. With V trimmed by 6 bases and J by 0 bases, 7 bases remained unmatched. The CDR3 DNA sequence: TGCGCCAGCAGAGCCGGGACAGGGGTATCGAACACCGGGGAGCTGTTTTTT. Translated: CASRAGTGVSNTGELFF.

Concerning this clone itself: Relative to the germline gene, one junction end is altered; a read error may explain this. The V call is TRBV27, the J call TRBJ2-1, with a possible D match to TRBD2 (7 bases). The CDR3 spans 14 residues. Germline V CDR1 and CDR2: MNHEY, SMNVEV (reference sequence). The CDR3 loop is CASSLQVQGGDLIF. As DNA, the CDR3 is TGTGCCAGCAGTCTTCAGGTACAGGGAGGGGACCTGATCTTC.

A single count supports this clone. This chain connects TRBV18 to TRBJ2-2; weak D call: TRBD2 (5 bases). The CDR3 loop spans 16 amino acids. Germline V gene lookup returns CDR1 KGHSH and CDR2 LQKENI. Trimming took off 3 bases at V and 2 bases at J, with 13 bases between the two ends. The CDR3 reads CASSPLAAINTGELFF. CDR3 DNA: TGTGCCAGCTCACCGCTAGCCGCAATCAACACCGGGGAGCTGTTTTTT.